These T cell receptor beta chains were read from a single sample in a study of cytomegalovirus exposure and HLA in healthy donors. Profiled with immunoSEQ multiplex PCR; TCRdb holds only in-frame clones, not every one. The sample lists 150,000 to 250,000 clones; 75% to 85% were seen once. Material for sequencing was PBMCs. Receptors were obtained from a woman in her forties or fifties in good health and CMV-seronegative. Each CDR3 is given with its conserved first and last residue. A D gene is named only where the DNA matches it firmly. The listing skips clone size in some rows; elsewhere it reads once, few, many or a size class.

v_gene	len	abundance	d_gene	j_gene	CDR3aa	CDR3nt
TRBV27	15	-	TRBD2	TRBJ2-5	CASSFRAGVIETQYF	TGTGCCAGCAGCTTCCGAGCGGGAGTGATAGAGACCCAGTACTTC
TRBV30	15	-	-	TRBJ1-5	CAWSVRGRGNQPQHF	TGTGCCTGGAGTGTACGAGGCAGGGGCAATCAGCCCCAGCATTTT
TRBV5-1	17	-	TRBD2	TRBJ2-1	CASSLAVPSGRGYEQFF	TGCGCCAGCAGCTTGGCCGTTCCTAGCGGGAGGGGGTATGAGCAGTTCTTC
TRBV5-6	15	-	TRBD2	TRBJ2-3	CASSRRAGGIDTQYF	TGTGCCAGCAGCAGAAGAGCGGGAGGAATAGATACGCAGTATTTT
TRBV18	14	-	-	TRBJ2-2	CASSPTSPTGELFF	TGTGCCAGCTCACCAACTAGCCCCACCGGGGAGCTGTTTTTT
TRBV19	15	-	TRBD1	TRBJ1-1	CASSMLGTVNTEAFF	TGTGCCAGTAGTATGTTGGGGACAGTGAACACTGAAGCTTTCTTT
TRBV4-2	16	-	TRBD1	TRBJ2-2	CASSQAGTGNTGELFF	TGTGCCAGCAGCCAAGCTGGGACAGGGAATACCGGGGAGCTGTTTTTT
TRBV7-3	15	-	TRBD2	TRBJ2-5	CASSPGLARQETQYF	TGTGCCAGCAGCCCGGGACTAGCGCGCCAAGAGACCCAGTACTTC
TRBV7-3	13	-	-	TRBJ2-1	CASSLGVLNEQFF	TGTGCCAGCAGCTTAGGAGTTTTAAATGAGCAGTTCTTC
TRBV5-4	15	few	TRBD1	TRBJ1-1	CASSPRTGLNTEAFF	TGTGCCAGCAGCCCCCGGACAGGGTTGAACACTGAAGCTTTCTTT
TRBV7-8	16	once	TRBD2	TRBJ2-3	CASSYTSGSTWDTQYF	TGTGCCAGCAGCTACACTAGCGGGAGTACATGGGATACGCAGTATTTT
TRBV9	16	-	-	TRBJ1-1	CASSARGGMTDTEAFF	TGTGCCAGCAGCGCCCGGGGAGGGATGACGGACACTGAAGCTTTCTTT
TRBV4-2	17	-	TRBD1	TRBJ1-1	CASSQDGGGEGNTEAFF	TGTGCCAGCAGCCAAGATGGAGGGGGCGAGGGGAACACTGAAGCTTTCTTT
TRBV30	13	-	-	TRBJ1-5	CAWNRQSNQPQHF	TGTGCCTGGAACCGACAAAGCAATCAGCCCCAGCATTTT
TRBV9	15	-	-	TRBJ2-3	CASGSDRTSTDTQYF	TGTGCCAGCGGGAGCGACAGGACTAGCACAGATACGCAGTATTTT
TRBV27	19	-	-	TRBJ2-4	CASSFRVTSQLGAKNIQYF	TGTGCCAGCAGTTTCCGCGTCACCAGCCAACTCGGGGCCAAAAACATTCAGTACTTC
TRBV27	13	-	-	TRBJ1-4	CATCGGAHEKLFF	TGTGCCACCTGTGGGGGCGCCCATGAAAAACTGTTTTTT
TRBV27	13	few	-	TRBJ1-2	CASRDSFLGGYTF	TGTGCCAGCAGAGACAGCTTTCTAGGGGGCTACACCTTC
TRBV4-1	15	-	TRBD2	TRBJ2-5	CASSPSGLAEETQYF	TGCGCCAGCAGCCCATCGGGACTAGCGGAAGAGACCCAGTACTTC
TRBV27	15	-	TRBD1	TRBJ1-1	CASSSWTGGETEAFF	TGTGCCAGCAGTTCGTGGACAGGAGGAGAAACTGAAGCTTTCTTT
TRBV29-1	15	-	-	TRBJ2-1	CSAIGALSSYNEQFF	TGCAGCGCGATTGGGGCTCTCAGCTCCTACAATGAGCAGTTCTTC
TRBV29-1	12	-	-	TRBJ1-5	CSVGSVNQPQHF	TGCAGCGTTGGGTCGGTCAATCAGCCCCAGCATTTT
TRBV2	15	-	-	TRBJ1-1	CASSERQAKNTEAFF	TGTGCCAGCAGTGAACGGCAGGCGAAGAACACTGAAGCTTTCTTT
TRBV29-1	13	-	-	TRBJ2-7	CSIITHRRVEQYF	TGCAGCATCATTACACACCGGAGGGTTGAGCAGTACTTC
TRBV6-1	16	once	-	TRBJ2-1	CASSGLLATLINEQFF	TGTGCCAGCAGTGGCCTCCTAGCGACACTCATCAATGAGCAGTTCTTC
TRBV5-4	14	-	TRBD1	TRBJ1-2	CASSQDGTGYGYTF	TGCGCCAGCAGCCAAGACGGGACAGGCTATGGCTACACCTTC
TRBV29-1	14	-	TRBD2	TRBJ2-1	CSVDASGNYNEQFF	TGCAGCGTTGATGCTAGCGGCAACTACAATGAGCAGTTCTTC
TRBV7-9	15	-	TRBD1	TRBJ1-2	CASSFSGGASYGYTF	TGTGCCAGCAGCTTTTCAGGGGGCGCATCCTATGGCTACACCTTC
TRBV9	15	-	-	TRBJ1-4	CASSVGGSTNEKLFF	TGTGCCAGCAGCGTAGGAGGTTCAACTAATGAAAAACTGTTTTTT
TRBV10-2	16	-	-	TRBJ1-1	CASSAGHRSSNTEAFF	TGCGCCAGCAGTGCGGGACACCGAAGTTCAAACACTGAAGCTTTCTTT
TRBV7-9	16	-	TRBD2	TRBJ2-1	CASSLVPSGGYNEQFF	TGTGCCAGCAGCTTAGTCCCTAGCGGGGGATACAATGAGCAGTTCTTC
TRBV5-8	16	-	TRBD1	TRBJ2-1	CASRLQGGISYNEQFF	TGTGCCAGCAGATTACAGGGGGGAATCTCCTACAATGAGCAGTTCTTC
TRBV7-3	14	few	TRBD2	TRBJ2-3	CASSLQRDTDTQYF	TGTGCCAGCAGCTTACAGCGGGACACAGATACGCAGTATTTT
TRBV30	11	-	-	TRBJ1-1	CSSGFNTEAFF	TGTTCGTCAGGCTTTAACACTGAAGCTTTCTTT
TRBV6-4	15	-	TRBD2	TRBJ2-2	CASSLTSGKAGELFF	TGTGCCAGCAGTTTAACTAGCGGGAAGGCCGGGGAGCTGTTTTTT
TRBV28	17	-	-	TRBJ1-4	CASSLFRSSGSNEKLFF	TGTGCCAGCAGTTTATTTCGGTCAAGTGGGAGTAATGAAAAACTGTTTTTT
TRBV7-2	16	-	TRBD2	TRBJ2-3	CASSPQPLAGPDTQYF	TGTGCCAGCAGCCCCCAACCACTAGCGGGACCAGATACGCAGTATTTT
TRBV19	13	-	TRBD1	TRBJ2-7	CASSNGQGYEQYF	TGTGCCAGTAGTAACGGACAGGGCTACGAGCAGTACTTC
TRBV6-5	15	-	-	TRBJ2-3	CASRMTSLHTGAQYF	TGTGCCAGCAGAATGACTAGTCTTCACACCGGGGCGCAGTATTTT
TRBV9	16	-	TRBD2	TRBJ2-1	CASSVVGSGGPNEQFF	TGTGCCAGCAGCGTAGTTGGTAGCGGGGGCCCCAATGAGCAGTTCTTC
TRBV5-4	14	-	TRBD1	TRBJ1-2	CASSLDRGFDGYTF	TGTGCCAGCAGCTTGGACAGGGGTTTCGATGGCTACACCTTC
TRBV4-1	14	-	-	TRBJ1-1	CASSQPDRNTEAFF	TGCGCCAGCAGCCAACCGGACAGGAACACTGAAGCTTTCTTT
TRBV5-4	16	-	TRBD1	TRBJ2-6	CASSDRVISGANVLTF	TGTGCCAGCAGCGACAGGGTCATTTCTGGGGCCAACGTCCTGACTTTC